This is a list of T cell receptor beta chains from one sample in a study of STAT5B mutations in CD4+ large granular lymphocyte leukemia. Here immunoSEQ multiplex PCR was the method, and the copy in TCRdb shows in-frame clones only, minus some. Of about 30,000 clones listed, roughly 70% were seen once; the top ten hold less than 0.5%. The sequenced material came from CD4+ T cells from blood buffy coats. The source of these receptors is a human donor in good health. Each CDR3 is given with its conserved first and last residue. The D gene is left open where the match is weak. Rows may omit the clone size; those that give it use once, few, many or a size class.

clone size	V gene	J gene	CDR3 length	D gene	CDR3 protein	CDR3 DNA
NA	TRBV10-3	TRBJ2-2	16	NA	CAITPGQPKNTGELFF	TGTGCCATCACTCCCGGACAGCCGAAAAACACCGGGGAGCTGTTTTTT
NA	TRBV7-2	TRBJ2-5	15	TRBD2	CASSLFGGGEETQYF	TGTGCCAGCAGCTTATTCGGCGGGGGGGAAGAGACCCAGTACTTC
NA	TRBV27	TRBJ2-7	14	NA	CASSLSTGPNRQYF	TGTGCCAGCAGTTTATCTACAGGACCTAACCGCCAGTACTTC
once	TRBV25-1	TRBJ1-6	16	NA	CASYPPGGSDNSPLHF	TGTGCCAGCTACCCCCCTGGGGGATCGGATAATTCACCCCTCCACTTT
once	TRBV7-2	TRBJ2-1	15	NA	CASSLGKALYNEQFF	TGTGCCAGCAGCTTAGGCAAGGCCCTTTACAATGAGCAGTTCTTC
NA	TRBV28	TRBJ2-6	15	NA	CASSLAGTGANVLTF	TGTGCCAGCAGTTTAGCGGGCACTGGGGCCAACGTCCTGACTTTC
NA	TRBV6-4	TRBJ2-7	17	NA	CASSHEPGLRSSYEQYF	TGTGCCAGCAGCCATGAACCGGGACTTAGGAGCTCCTACGAGCAGTACTTC
NA	TRBV25-1	TRBJ2-2	15	TRBD2	CASSIAGGIGGELFF	TGTGCCAGCAGTATAGCGGGGGGTATCGGCGGGGAGCTGTTTTTT
few	TRBV7-9	TRBJ1-4	15	NA	CASSFDGGFNEKLFF	TGTGCCAGCAGCTTCGATGGGGGGTTCAATGAAAAACTGTTTTTT
NA	TRBV30	TRBJ2-6	14	NA	CAWSMDSGANVLTF	TGTGCCTGGTCTATGGACTCTGGGGCCAACGTCCTGACTTTC
NA	TRBV19	TRBJ1-1	13	NA	CASSMRGNTEAFF	TGTGCCAGTAGTATGAGGGGGAACACTGAAGCTTTCTTT
NA	TRBV7-9	TRBJ1-1	13	NA	CASSLAQNTEAFF	TGTGCCAGCAGCTTAGCACAGAACACTGAAGCTTTCTTT
few	TRBV6-5	TRBJ1-5	15	NA	CASSYDGVSNQPQHF	TGTGCCAGCAGTTACGACGGGGTGAGCAATCAGCCCCAGCATTTT
NA	TRBV10-3	TRBJ1-1	13	NA	CAISRAFNTEAFF	TGTGCCATCAGCAGGGCCTTTAACACTGAAGCTTTCTTT
NA	TRBV15	TRBJ2-3	16	TRBD2	CATKRGDSGGTDTQYF	TGTGCCACCAAGAGAGGAGATAGCGGGGGGACAGATACGCAGTATTTT
NA	TRBV4-1	TRBJ2-1	14	NA	CASSQADSYNEQFF	TGCGCCAGCAGCCAAGCTGACAGTTACAATGAGCAGTTCTTC
NA	TRBV20-1	TRBJ2-5	11	NA	CSAGPQETQYF	TGCAGTGCGGGTCCTCAAGAGACCCAGTACTTC
NA	TRBV19	TRBJ2-5	12	TRBD2	CATRLAGETQYF	TGTGCCACGCGACTAGCGGGGGAGACCCAGTACTTC
NA	TRBV4-2	TRBJ2-3	18	NA	CASSQDRDSGERGDTQYF	TGTGCCAGCAGCCAAGATCGGGACTCAGGGGAAAGAGGGGATACGCAGTATTTT
NA	TRBV7-9	TRBJ1-5	17	TRBD1	CASSLAGTGGLGQPQHF	TGTGCCAGCAGCTTGGCCGGGACAGGGGGATTGGGTCAGCCCCAGCATTTT
NA	TRBV10-3	TRBJ1-1	13	NA	CAISTTGNTEAFF	TGTGCCATCAGTACGACAGGGAACACTGAAGCTTTCTTT
few	TRBV7-3	TRBJ1-1	13	NA	CASSPGGDTEAFF	TGTGCCAGCAGCCCGGGTGGGGACACTGAAGCTTTCTTT
NA	TRBV7-9	TRBJ1-1	15	NA	CASSPRGDPLTEAFF	TGTGCCAGCAGCCCGAGAGGTGATCCCCTCACTGAAGCTTTCTTT
NA	TRBV6-5	TRBJ2-7	12	NA	CASNGQGYEQYF	TGTGCCAGCAACGGCCAGGGCTACGAGCAGTACTTC
NA	TRBV7-7	TRBJ2-5	14	NA	CATSPGLVGETQYF	TGTGCTACCTCCCCCGGCTTGGTAGGGGAGACCCAGTACTTC